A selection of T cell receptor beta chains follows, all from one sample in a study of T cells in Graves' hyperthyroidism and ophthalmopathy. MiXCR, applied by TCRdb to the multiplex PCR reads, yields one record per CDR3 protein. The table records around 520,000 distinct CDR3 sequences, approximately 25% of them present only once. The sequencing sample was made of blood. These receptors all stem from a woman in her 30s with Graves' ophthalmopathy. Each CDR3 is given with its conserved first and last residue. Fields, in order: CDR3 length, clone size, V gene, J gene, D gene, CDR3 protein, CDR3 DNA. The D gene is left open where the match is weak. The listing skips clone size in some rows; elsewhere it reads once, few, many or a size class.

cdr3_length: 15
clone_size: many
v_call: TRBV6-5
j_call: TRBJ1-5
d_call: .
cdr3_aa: CASSYTGEANQPQHF
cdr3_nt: TGTGCCAGCAGTTACACGGGGGAGGCTAATCAGCCCCAGCATTTT

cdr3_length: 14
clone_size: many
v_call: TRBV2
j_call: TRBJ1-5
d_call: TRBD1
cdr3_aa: CASSEQGDNQPQHF
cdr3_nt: TGTGCCAGCAGTGAACAGGGGGACAATCAGCCCCAGCATTTT

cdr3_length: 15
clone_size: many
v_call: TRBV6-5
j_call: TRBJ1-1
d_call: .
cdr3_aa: CASSYVFGGNTEAFF
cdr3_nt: TGTGCCAGCAGTTACGTCTTTGGGGGGAACACTGAAGCTTTCTTT

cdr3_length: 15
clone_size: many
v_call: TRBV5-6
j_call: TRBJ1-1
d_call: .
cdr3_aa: CASSYYRNEGTEAFF
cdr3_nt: TGTGCCAGCAGCTATTACAGGAACGAGGGCACTGAAGCTTTCTTT

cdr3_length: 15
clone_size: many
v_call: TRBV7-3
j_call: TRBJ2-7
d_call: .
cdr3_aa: CASSFEDTAIYEQYF
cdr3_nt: TGTGCCAGCAGCTTCGAAGATACAGCGATCTACGAGCAGTACTTC

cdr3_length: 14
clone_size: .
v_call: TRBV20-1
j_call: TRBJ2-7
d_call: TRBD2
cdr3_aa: CSASLSSGSPEQYF
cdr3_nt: TGCAGTGCTAGCCTCTCCAGCGGGAGTCCCGAGCAGTACTTC

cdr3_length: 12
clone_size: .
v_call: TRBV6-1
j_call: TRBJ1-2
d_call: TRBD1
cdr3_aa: CAYLRDRVIYTF
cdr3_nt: TGTGCCTACCTCCGGGACAGGGTAATCTACACCTTC

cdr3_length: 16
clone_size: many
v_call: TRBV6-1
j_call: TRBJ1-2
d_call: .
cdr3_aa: CASSGAGRPTNYGYTF
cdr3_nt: TGTGCCAGCAGTGGGGCAGGGAGACCGACAAACTATGGCTACACCTTC

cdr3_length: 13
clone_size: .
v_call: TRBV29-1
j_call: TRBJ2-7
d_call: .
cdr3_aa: CSVDQVQGYEQYF
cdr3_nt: TGCAGCGTTGATCAGGTGCAGGGCTACGAGCAGTACTTC

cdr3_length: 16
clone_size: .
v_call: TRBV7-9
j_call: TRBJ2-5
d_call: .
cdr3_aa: CASSLDRGLRIETQYF
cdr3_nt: TGTGCCAGCAGCCTGGACAGAGGTCTCCGAATAGAGACCCAGTACTTC

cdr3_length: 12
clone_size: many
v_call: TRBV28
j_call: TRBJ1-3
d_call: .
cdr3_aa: CASHRSGNTIYF
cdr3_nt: TGTGCCAGCCACCGCTCTGGAAACACCATATATTTT

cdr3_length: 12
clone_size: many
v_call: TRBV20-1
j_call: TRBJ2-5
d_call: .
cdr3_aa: CSSRGDRETQYF
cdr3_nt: TGCAGCAGCAGGGGGGATAGGGAGACCCAGTACTTC

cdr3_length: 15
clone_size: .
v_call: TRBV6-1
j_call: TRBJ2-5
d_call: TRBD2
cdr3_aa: CASSEAAGGPETQYF
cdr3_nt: TGTGCCAGCAGTGAAGCCGCGGGAGGGCCAGAGACCCAGTACTTC

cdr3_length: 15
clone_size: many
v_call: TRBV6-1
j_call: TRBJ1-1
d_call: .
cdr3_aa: CASSESAGMNTEAFF
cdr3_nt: TGTGCCAGCAGTGAGTCTGCAGGTATGAACACTGAAGCTTTCTTT

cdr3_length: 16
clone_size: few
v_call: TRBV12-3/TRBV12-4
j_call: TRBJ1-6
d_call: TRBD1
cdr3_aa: CASRGDRVKLVAPLHF
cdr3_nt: TGTGCCAGCAGGGGGGACAGGGTGAAATTGGTGGCACCCCTCCACTTT

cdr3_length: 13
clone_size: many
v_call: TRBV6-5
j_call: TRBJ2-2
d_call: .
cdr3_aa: CASSYSMGGELFF
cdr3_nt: TGTGCCAGCAGTTACTCGATGGGGGGGGAGCTGTTTTTT

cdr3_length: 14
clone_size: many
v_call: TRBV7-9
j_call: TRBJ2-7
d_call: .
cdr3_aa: CASSLADYSYEQYF
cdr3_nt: TGTGCCAGCAGCTTAGCTGACTACTCCTACGAGCAGTACTTC

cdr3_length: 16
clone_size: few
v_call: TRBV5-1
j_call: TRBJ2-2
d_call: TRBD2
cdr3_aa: CASSLVAGENTGELFF
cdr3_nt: TGCGCCAGCAGCTTAGTAGCGGGGGAGAACACCGGGGAGCTGTTTTTT

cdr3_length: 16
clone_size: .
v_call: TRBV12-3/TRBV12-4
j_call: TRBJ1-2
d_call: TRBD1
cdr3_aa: CASSFTRTGDGYGYTF
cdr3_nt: TGTGCCAGCAGTTTCACCCGGACAGGGGATGGCTATGGCTACACCTTC

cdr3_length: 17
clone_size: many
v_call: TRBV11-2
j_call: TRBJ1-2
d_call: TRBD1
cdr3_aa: CASSLVYGTGGAYGYTF
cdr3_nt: TGTGCCAGCAGCTTAGTTTACGGGACAGGGGGCGCCTATGGCTACACCTTC

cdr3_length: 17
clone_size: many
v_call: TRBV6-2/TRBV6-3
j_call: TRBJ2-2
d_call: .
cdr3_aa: CASSPRGRGLNTGELFF
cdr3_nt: TGTGCCAGCAGCCCCAGGGGTAGGGGATTGAACACCGGGGAGCTGTTTTTT

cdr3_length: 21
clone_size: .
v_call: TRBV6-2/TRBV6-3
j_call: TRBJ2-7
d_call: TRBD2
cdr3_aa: CASSYRDKAKGRLADSYEQYF
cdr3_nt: TGTGCCAGCAGTTACCGGGACAAGGCCAAGGGTCGACTAGCGGATTCCTACGAGCAGTACTTC

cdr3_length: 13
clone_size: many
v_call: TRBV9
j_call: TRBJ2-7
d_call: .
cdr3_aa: CASSSPRESEQYF
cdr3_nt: TGTGCCAGCAGCTCCCCCAGGGAAAGCGAGCAGTACTTC

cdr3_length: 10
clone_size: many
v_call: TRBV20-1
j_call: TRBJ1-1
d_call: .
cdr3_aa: CKVGNTEAFF
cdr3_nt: TGCAAAGTAGGGAACACTGAAGCTTTCTTT

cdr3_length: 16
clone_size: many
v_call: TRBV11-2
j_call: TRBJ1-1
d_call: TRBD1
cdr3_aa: CASSYRTGVRDTEAFF
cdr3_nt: TGTGCCAGCAGCTATAGGACAGGGGTGAGGGACACTGAAGCTTTCTTT

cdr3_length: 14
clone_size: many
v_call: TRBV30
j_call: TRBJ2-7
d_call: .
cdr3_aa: CAWRPGFRTYEQYF
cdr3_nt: TGTGCCTGGAGACCAGGGTTTCGTACCTACGAGCAGTACTTC

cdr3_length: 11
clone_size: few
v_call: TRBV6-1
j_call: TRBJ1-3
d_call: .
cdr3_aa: CATSAGNTIYF
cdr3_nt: TGTGCCACCTCGGCTGGAAACACCATATATTTT

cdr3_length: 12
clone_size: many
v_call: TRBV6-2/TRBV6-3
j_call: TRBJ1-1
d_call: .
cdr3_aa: CASSPQGVKAFF
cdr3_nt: TGTGCCAGCAGTCCACAGGGCGTTAAGGCTTTCTTT

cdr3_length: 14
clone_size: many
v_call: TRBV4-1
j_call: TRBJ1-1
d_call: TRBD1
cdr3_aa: CASSQTGRNTEAFF
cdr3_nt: TGCGCCAGCAGCCAGACAGGGCGGAACACTGAAGCTTTCTTT

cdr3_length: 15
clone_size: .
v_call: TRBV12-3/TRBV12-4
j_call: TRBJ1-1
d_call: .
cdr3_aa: CASSPGGGRANEAFF
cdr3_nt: TGTGCCAGCAGCCCCGGGGGGGGGCGAGCTAATGAAGCTTTCTTT

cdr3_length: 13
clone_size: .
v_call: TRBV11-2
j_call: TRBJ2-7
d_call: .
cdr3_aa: CASSLVMGYEQYF
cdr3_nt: TGTGCCAGCAGCTTGGTGATGGGTTACGAGCAGTACTTC

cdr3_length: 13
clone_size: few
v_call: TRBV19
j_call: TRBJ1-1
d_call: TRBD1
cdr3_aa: CASSTRDSLEAFF
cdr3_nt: TGTGCCAGTAGTACCCGGGACAGCTTAGAAGCTTTCTTT

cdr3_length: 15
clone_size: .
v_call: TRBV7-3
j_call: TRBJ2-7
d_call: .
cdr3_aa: CASSLVAGQDYEQYF
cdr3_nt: TGTGCCAGCAGCCTCGTAGCGGGACAGGATTACGAGCAGTACTTC

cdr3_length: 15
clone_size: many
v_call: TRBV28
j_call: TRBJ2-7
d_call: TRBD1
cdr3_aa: CASSPGGTGGHEQYF
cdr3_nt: TGTGCCAGCAGCCCCGGCGGGACAGGGGGCCACGAGCAGTACTTC

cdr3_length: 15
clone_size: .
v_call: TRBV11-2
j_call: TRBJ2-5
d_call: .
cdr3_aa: CASTRLVGHQETQYF
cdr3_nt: TGTGCCAGCACAAGACTAGTAGGCCACCAAGAGACCCAGTACTTC

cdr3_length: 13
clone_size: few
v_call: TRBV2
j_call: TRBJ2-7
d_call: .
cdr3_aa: CASNRIRSYEQYF
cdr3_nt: TGTGCCAGCAATCGGATCCGCTCCTACGAGCAGTACTTC

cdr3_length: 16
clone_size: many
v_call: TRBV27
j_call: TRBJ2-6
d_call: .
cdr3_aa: CASSPFTGNGANVLTF
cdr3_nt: TGTGCCAGCAGTCCCTTTACAGGGAACGGGGCCAACGTCCTGACTTTC

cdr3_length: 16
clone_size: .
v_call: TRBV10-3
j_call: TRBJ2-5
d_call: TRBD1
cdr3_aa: CAIRQDRGLTQETQYF
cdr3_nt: TGTGCCATCAGACAGGACAGGGGATTAACACAAGAGACCCAGTACTTC

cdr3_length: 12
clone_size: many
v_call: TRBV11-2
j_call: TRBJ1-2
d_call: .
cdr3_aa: CASSIGGFGYTF
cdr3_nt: TGTGCCAGCAGCATAGGAGGGTTTGGCTACACCTTC

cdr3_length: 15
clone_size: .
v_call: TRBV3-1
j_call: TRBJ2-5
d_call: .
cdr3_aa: CASSQGRGGWEDQYF
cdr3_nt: TGTGCCAGCAGCCAAGGAAGGGGGGGATGGGAGGACCAGTACTTC

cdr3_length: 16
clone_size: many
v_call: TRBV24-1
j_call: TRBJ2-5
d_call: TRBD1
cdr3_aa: CATSETSGTGSETQYF
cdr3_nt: TGTGCCACCAGTGAAACCTCCGGGACAGGGTCTGAGACCCAGTACTTC

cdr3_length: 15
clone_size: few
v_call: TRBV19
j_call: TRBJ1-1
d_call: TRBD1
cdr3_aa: CASSIAGTANTEAFF
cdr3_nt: TGTGCCAGTAGTATAGCTGGGACAGCGAACACTGAAGCTTTCTTT

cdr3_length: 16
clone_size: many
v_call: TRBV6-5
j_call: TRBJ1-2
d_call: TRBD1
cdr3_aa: CASSLAGTGGRYGYTF
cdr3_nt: TGTGCCAGCAGTTTAGCCGGGACAGGGGGTCGCTATGGCTACACCTTC

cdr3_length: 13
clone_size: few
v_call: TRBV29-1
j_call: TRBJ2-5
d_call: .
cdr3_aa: CSVHSSNGETQYF
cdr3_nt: TGCAGCGTCCATTCGAGTAACGGAGAGACCCAGTACTTC

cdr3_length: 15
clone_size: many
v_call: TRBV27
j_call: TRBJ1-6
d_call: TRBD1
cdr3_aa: CASRSLGQGESPLHF
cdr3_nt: TGTGCCAGCCGATCCCTCGGACAGGGGGAATCACCCCTCCACTTT

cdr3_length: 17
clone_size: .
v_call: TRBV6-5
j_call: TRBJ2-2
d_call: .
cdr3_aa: CASSYSLGAVHTGELFF
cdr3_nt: TGTGCCAGCAGTTACTCGCTGGGGGCAGTTCACACCGGGGAGCTGTTTTTT

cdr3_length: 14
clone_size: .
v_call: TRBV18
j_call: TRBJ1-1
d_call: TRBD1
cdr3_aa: CASSRQGENTEAFF
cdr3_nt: TGTGCCAGCTCACGACAGGGCGAGAACACTGAAGCTTTCTTT

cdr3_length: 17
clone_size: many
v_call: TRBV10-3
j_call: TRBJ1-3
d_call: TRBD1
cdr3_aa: CAISESLLGQGANTIYF
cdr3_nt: TGTGCCATCAGTGAGTCCCTTTTGGGACAGGGGGCTAACACCATATATTTT

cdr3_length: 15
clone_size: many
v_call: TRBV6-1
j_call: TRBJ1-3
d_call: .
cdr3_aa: CASSLGGWTGNTIYF
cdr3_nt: TGTGCCAGCAGCCTGGGGGGTTGGACTGGAAACACCATATATTTT

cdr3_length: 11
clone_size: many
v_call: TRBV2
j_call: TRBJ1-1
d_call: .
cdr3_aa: CASRAGREAFF
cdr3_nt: TGTGCCAGCAGGGCAGGGAGAGAAGCTTTCTTT

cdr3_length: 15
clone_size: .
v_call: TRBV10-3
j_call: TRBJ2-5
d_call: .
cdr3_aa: CAIIGGRRGRETQYF
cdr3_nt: TGTGCCATCATTGGGGGACGGAGGGGGCGAGAGACCCAGTACTTC

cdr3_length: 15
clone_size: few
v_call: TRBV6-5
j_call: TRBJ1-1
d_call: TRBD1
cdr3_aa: CASSYGTGKDTEAFF
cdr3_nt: TGTGCCAGCAGTTACGGGACAGGGAAGGACACTGAAGCTTTCTTT

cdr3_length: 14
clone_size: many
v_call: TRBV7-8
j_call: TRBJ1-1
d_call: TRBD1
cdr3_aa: CASSGDRGAPEAFF
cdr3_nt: TGTGCCAGCAGCGGGGACAGGGGGGCGCCTGAAGCTTTCTTT

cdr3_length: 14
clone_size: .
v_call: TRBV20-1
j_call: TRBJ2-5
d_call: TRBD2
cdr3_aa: CSAIAGGGSETQYF
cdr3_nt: TGCAGTGCTATAGCGGGAGGTGGGTCAGAGACCCAGTACTTC

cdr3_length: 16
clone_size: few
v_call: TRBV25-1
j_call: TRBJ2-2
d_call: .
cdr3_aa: CASSEYGGRFTGELFF
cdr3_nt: TGTGCCAGCAGTGAATATGGGGGGAGATTCACCGGGGAGCTGTTTTTT

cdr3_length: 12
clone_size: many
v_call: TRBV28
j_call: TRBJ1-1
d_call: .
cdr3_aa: CASSLIGGEAFF
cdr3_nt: TGTGCCAGCAGTTTAATTGGGGGAGAAGCTTTCTTT

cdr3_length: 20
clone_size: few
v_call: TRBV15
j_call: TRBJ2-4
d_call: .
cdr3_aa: CATSRDFGSQDIRAKNIKYF
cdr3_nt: TGTGCCACCAGCAGAGATTTCGGCTCTCAAGACATACGAGCCAAAAACATTAAGTACTTC

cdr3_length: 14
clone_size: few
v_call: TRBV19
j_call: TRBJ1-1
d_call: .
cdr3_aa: CASTRGGGPTEAFF
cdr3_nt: TGTGCCAGTACCCGGGGTGGGGGCCCCACTGAAGCTTTCTTT

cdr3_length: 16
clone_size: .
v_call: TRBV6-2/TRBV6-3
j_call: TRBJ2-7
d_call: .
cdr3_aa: CASSYSTPGDSYEQYF
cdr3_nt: TGTGCCAGCAGTTACTCGACCCCCGGGGACTCCTACGAGCAGTACTTC

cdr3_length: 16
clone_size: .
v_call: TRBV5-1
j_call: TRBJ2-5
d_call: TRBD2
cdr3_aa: CASSFTGASGQETQYF
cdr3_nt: TGCGCCAGCAGCTTCACTGGGGCTAGCGGCCAAGAGACCCAGTACTTC